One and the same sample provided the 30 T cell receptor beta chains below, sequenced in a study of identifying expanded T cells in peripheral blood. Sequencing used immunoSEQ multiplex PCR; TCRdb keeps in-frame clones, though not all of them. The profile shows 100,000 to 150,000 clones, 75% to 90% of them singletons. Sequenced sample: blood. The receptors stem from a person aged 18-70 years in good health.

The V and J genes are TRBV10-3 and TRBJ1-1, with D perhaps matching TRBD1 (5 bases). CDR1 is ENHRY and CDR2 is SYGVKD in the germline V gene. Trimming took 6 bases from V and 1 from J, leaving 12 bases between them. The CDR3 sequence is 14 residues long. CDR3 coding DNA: TGTGCCATCAGGGGGGGACGGGAGAACACTGAAGCTTTCTTT. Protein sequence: CAIRGGRENTEAFF.

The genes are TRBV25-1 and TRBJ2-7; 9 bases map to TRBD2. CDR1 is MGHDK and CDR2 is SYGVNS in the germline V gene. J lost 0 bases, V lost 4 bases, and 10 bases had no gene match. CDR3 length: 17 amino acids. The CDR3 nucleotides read TGTGCCAGCAGTGTTAAACCTAGCGGGGAAAGCTCCTACGAGCAGTACTTC. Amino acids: CASSVKPSGESSYEQYF.

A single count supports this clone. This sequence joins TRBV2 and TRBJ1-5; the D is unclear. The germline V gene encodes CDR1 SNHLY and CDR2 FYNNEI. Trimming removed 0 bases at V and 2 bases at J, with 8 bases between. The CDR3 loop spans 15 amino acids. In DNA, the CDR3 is TGTGCCAGCAGTGAAGCTGCGGGCGGCAATCAGCCCCAGCATTTT. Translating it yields CASSEAAGGNQPQHF.

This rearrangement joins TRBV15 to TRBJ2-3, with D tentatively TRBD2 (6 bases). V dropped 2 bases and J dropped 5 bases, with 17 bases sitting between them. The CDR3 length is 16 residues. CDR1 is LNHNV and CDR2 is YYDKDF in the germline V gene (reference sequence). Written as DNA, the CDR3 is TGTGCCACCAGCAGACATTACTCTAGCGAAGAAGATACGCAGTATTTT. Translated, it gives CATSRHYSSEEDTQYF. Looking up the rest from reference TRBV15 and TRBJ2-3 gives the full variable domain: DAMVIQNPRYQVTQFGKPVTLSCSQTLNHNVMYWYQQKSSQAPKLLFHYYDKDFNNEADTPDNFQSRRPNTSFCFLDIRSPGLGDTAMYLCATSRHYSSEEDTQYFGPGTRLTVL.

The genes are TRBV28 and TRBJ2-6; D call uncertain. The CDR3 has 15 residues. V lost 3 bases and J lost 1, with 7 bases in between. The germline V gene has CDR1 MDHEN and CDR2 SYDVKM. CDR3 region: CASSFSVSGANVLTF. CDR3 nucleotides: TGTGCCAGCAGTTTCTCGGTTTCTGGGGCCAACGTCCTGACTTTC. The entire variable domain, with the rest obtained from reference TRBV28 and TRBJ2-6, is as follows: DVKVTQSSRYLVKRTGEKVFLECVQDMDHENMFWYRQDPGLGLRLIYFSYDVKMKEKGDIPEGYSVSREKKERFSLILESASTNQTSMYLCASSFSVSGANVLTFGAGSRLTVL.

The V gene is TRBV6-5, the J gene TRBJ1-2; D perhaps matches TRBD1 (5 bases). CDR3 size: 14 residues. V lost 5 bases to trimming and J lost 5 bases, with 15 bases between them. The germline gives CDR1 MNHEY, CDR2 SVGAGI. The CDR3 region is CASSATYGAYGYTF. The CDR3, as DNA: TGTGCCAGCAGTGCCACGTATGGGGCGTATGGCTACACCTTC.

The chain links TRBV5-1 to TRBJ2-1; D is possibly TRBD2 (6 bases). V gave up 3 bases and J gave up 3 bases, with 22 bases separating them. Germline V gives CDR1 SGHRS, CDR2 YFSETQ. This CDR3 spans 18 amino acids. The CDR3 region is CASSSGGTFISGYNEQFF. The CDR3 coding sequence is TGCGCCAGCAGCTCCGGCGGGACTTTCATTTCTGGCTACAATGAGCAGTTCTTC.

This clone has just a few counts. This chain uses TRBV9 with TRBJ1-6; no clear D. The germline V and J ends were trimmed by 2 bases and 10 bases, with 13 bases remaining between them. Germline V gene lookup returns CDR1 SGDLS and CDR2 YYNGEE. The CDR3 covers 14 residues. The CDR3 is CASSVGNSGSPLHF. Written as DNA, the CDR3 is TGTGCCAGCAGCGTTGGCAATTCGGGGTCACCCCTCCACTTT.

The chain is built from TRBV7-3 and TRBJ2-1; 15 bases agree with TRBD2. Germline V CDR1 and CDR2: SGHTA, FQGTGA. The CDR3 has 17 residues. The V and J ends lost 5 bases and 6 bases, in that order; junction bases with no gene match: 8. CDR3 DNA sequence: TGTGCCAGCAGCGCCTCCGGGACTAGCGGGAGGAGCAATGAGCAGTTCTTC. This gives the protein CASSASGTSGRSNEQFF.

CDR3 loop: CASSVSDRSSGNTIYF. In DNA, the CDR3 is TGTGCCAGCAGCGTATCCGACCGGAGCTCTGGAAACACCATATATTTT. The chain combines TRBV9 with TRBJ1-3; no reliable D call. This CDR3 contains 16 residues. The germline CDR1 and CDR2 sequences are SGDLS and YYNGEE. V lost 1 base to trimming and J lost 0 bases, with 11 bases between them.

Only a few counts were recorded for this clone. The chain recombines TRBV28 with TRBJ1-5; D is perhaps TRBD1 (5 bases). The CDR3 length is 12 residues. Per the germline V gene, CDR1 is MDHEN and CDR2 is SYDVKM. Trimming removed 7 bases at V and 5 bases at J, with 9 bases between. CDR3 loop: CASTGSYQPQHF. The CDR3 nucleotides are TGTGCCAGCACAGGGTCCTATCAGCCCCAGCATTTT.

As DNA, the CDR3 is TGTGCCAGCAGCGCTGGACAGTTCACCGGGGAGCTGTTTTTT. This sequence encodes CASSAGQFTGELFF. The chain joins TRBV7-6 to TRBJ2-2; weak D call: TRBD1 (6 bases). Germline CDR1 SGHVS, CDR2 FNYEAQ. The CDR3 totals 14 residues. With 5 bases removed from V and 4 bases from J, the gap between germline ends came to 11 bases.

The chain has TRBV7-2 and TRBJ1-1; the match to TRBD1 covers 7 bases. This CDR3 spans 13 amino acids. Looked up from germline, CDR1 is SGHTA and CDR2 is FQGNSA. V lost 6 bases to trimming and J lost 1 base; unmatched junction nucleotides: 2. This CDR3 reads CASRTGPNTEAFF. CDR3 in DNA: TGTGCCAGCAGGACAGGGCCGAACACTGAAGCTTTCTTT.

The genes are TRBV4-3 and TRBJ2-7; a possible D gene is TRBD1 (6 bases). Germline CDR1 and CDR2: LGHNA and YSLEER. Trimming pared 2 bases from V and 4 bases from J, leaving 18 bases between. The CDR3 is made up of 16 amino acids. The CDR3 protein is CASSQRWTDSPYEQYF. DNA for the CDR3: TGCGCCAGCAGCCAAAGATGGACGGACAGCCCTTACGAGCAGTACTTC.

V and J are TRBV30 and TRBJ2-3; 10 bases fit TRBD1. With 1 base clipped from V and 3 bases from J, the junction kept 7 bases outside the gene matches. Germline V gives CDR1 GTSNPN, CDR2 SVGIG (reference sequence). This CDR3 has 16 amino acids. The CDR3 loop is CAWSGGTGEGTDTQYF. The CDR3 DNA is TGTGCCTGGAGTGGAGGGACAGGGGAAGGGACAGATACGCAGTATTTT.

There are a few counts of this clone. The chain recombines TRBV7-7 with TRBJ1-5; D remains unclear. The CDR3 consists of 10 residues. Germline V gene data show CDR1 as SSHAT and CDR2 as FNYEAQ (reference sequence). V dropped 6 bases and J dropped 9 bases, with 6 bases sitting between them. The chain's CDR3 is CASRPPPQHF. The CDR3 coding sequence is TGTGCCAGCAGACCCCCGCCCCAGCATTTT.

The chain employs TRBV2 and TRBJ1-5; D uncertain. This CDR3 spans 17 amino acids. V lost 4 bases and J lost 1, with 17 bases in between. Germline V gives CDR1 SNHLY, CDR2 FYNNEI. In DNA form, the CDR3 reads TGTGCCAGCAGTGCCTCCGCCCCGGCAGCGAGCAATCAGCCCCAGCATTTT. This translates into CASSASAPAASNQPQHF.

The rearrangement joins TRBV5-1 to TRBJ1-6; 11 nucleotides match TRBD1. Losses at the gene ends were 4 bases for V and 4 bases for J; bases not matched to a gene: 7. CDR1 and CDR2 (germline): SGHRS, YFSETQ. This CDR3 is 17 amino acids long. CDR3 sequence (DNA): TGCGCCAGCAGCCCCGGGACAGGGGGGAGATATAATTCACCCCTCCACTTT. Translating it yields CASSPGTGGRYNSPLHF.

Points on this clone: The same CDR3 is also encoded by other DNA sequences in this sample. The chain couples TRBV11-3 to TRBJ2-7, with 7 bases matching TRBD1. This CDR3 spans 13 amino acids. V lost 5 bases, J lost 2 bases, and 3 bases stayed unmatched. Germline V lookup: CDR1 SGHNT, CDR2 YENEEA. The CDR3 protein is CASSPGTAYEQYF. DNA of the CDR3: TGTGCCAGCAGCCCTGGGACAGCCTACGAGCAGTACTTC.

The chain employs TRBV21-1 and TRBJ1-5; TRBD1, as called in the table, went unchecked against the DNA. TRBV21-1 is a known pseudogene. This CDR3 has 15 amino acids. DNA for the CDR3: TGTGCCAGTTTATTACAGACGCATAGCAATCAGCCCCAGCATTTT. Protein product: CASLLQTHSNQPQHF.

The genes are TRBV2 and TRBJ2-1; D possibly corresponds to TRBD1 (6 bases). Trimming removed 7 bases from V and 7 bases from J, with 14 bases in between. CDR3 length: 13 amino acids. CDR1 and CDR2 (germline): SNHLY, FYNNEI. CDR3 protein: CASNHLGANEQFF. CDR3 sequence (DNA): TGTGCCAGCAATCACCTGGGGGCAAATGAGCAGTTCTTC. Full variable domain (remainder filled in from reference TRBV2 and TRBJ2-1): EPEVTQTPSHQVTQMGQEVILRCVPISNHLYFYWYRQILGQKVEFLVSFYNNEISEKSEIFDDQFSVERPDGSNFTLKIRSTKLEDSAMYFCASNHLGANEQFFGPGTRLTVL.

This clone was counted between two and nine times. CDR3 in amino acids: CAWSMKGNQPQHF. The CDR3 DNA is TGTGCCTGGAGTATGAAGGGTAATCAGCCCCAGCATTTT. The chain uses TRBV30 and TRBJ1-5; D remains unclear. The germline gives CDR1 GTSNPN, CDR2 SVGIG (reference sequence). The CDR3 is 13 amino acids. Trimming took 2 bases from V and 4 from J, leaving 9 bases between them. Full variable domain (rest looked up from reference TRBV30 and TRBJ1-5): SQTIHQWPATLVQPVGSPLSLECTVEGTSNPNLYWYRQAAGRGLQLLFYSVGIGQISSEVPQNLSASRPQDRQFILSSKKLLLSDSGFYLCAWSMKGNQPQHFGDGTRLSIL.

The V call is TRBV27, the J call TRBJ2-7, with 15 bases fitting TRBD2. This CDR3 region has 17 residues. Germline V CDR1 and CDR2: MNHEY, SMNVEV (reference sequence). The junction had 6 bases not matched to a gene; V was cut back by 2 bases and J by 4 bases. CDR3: CASSLDRTSGRAYEQYF. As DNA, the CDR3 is TGTGCCAGCAGTTTAGACAGGACTAGCGGGAGGGCATACGAGCAGTACTTC.

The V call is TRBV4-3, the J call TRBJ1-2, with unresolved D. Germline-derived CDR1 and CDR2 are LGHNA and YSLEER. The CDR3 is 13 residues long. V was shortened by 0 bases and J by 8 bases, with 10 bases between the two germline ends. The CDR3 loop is CASSQDWSYGYTF. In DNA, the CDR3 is TGCGCCAGCAGCCAAGACTGGTCTTACGGCTACACCTTC.

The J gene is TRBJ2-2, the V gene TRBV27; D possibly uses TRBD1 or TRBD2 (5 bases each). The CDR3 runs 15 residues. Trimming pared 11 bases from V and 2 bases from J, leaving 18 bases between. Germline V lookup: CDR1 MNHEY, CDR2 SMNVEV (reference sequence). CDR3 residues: CAQRGVARNTGELFF. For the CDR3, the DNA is TGTGCCCAAAGAGGGGTAGCGCGAAACACCGGGGAGCTGTTTTTT.

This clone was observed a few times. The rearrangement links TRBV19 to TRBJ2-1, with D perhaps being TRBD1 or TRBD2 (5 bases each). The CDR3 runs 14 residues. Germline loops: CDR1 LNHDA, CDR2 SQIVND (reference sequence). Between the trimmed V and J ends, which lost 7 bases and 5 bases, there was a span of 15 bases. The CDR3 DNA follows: TGTGCCAGTATTTCGGCAGAGGGGCACAATGAGCAGTTCTTC. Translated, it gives CASISAEGHNEQFF.

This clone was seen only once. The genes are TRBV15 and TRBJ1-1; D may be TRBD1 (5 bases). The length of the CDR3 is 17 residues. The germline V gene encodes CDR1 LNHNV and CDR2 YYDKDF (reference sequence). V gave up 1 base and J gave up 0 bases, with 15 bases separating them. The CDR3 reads CATSRGGGVALNTEAFF. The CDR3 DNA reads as TGTGCCACCAGCAGAGGAGGAGGGGTTGCGCTGAACACTGAAGCTTTCTTT.

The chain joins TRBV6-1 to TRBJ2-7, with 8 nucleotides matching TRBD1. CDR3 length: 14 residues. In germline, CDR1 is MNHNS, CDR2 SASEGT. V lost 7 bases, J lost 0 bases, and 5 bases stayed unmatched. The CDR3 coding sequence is TGTGCCAGCAAACGGACAGGGAACTCCTACGAGCAGTACTTC. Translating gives CASKRTGNSYEQYF.

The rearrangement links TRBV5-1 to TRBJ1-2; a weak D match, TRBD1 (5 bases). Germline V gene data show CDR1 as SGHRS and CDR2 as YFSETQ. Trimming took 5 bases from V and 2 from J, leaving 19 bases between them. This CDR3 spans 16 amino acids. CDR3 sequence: CASRSFTRAVNYGYTF. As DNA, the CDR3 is TGCGCCAGCAGAAGCTTTACCAGGGCCGTCAACTATGGCTACACCTTC.

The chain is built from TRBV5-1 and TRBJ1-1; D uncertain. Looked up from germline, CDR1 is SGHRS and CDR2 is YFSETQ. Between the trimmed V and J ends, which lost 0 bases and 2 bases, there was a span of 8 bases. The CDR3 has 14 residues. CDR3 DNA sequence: TGCGCCAGCAGCTTGGCCGGGTACAACACTGAAGCTTTCTTT. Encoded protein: CASSLAGYNTEAFF.